This T cell receptor (beta chain) emerged from a study of OX40 agonist ivuxolimab in advanced cancers. Overall study: Clinicians treated patients with ivuxolimab, an agonistic anti-OX40 (CD134) antibody. The dose-escalation cohort had hepatocellular carcinoma, melanoma, renal cell or head and neck cancer.

Concerning this clone itself: The antigen is undetermined.

General study results and limits: The study found that CD8+ T cells averaged more expanded clones than CD4+.

Generated by immunoSEQ multiplex PCR, the TCRdb table keeps only in-frame clones and is missing some. Of about 100,000 clones listed, around 89% are singletons. The sequences come from CD4+ or CD8+ T cells sorted from blood, collected in a trial of the OX40 agonist ivuxolimab. The clonotype originates from an adult with an advanced solid tumor such as melanoma, head and neck, liver or kidney cancer.

The CDR3 spells CASSPRVGAEETQYF. DNA of the CDR3: TGTGCCAGCTCACCCCGGGTGGGGGCAGAAGAGACCCAGTACTTC. This chain joins TRBV18 and TRBJ2-5; the D gene is possibly TRBD1 (6 bases). This CDR3 contains 15 residues. V was trimmed by 3 bases and J by 3 bases, leaving 14 bases between them. The germline V gene encodes CDR1 KGHSH and CDR2 LQKENI.